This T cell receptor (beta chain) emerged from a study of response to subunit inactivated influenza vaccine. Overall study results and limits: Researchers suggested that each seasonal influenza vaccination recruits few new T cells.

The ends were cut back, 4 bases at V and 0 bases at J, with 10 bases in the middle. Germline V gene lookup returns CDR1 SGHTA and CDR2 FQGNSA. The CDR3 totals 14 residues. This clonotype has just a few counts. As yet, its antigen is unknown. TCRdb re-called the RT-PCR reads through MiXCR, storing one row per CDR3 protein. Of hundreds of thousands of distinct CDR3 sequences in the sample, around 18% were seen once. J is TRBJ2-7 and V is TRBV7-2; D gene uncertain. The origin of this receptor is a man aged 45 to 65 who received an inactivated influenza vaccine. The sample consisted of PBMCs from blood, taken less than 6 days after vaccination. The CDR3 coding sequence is TGTGCCAGCAGCTCCAGGATTCGCTCCTACGAGCAGTACTTC. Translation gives CASSSRIRSYEQYF.